This T cell receptor (beta chain) originates from a study of CD8 T cells in ankylosing spondylitis. General study findings and limits: Seemingly characteristic of ankylosing spondylitis blood was a TCR beta motif consisting of 7 or 8 highly homologous variants. Within peripheral blood, clones linked to disease were CD8+ and relatively rare.

Details on this clonotype: Its specificity is unknown.

The CDR3 spans 16 residues. Trimming took 1 base from V and 5 from J; bases not matched to a gene: 6. Looked up from germline, CDR1 is SGHAT and CDR2 is FQNNGV. By quantitative 5'-RACE with molecular barcodes, the TCR beta libraries were made. MiXCR was run by TCRdb on the 5' RACE reads, yielding one entry per CDR3 protein. The sample shows approximately 110,000 distinct CDR3 sequences, 24% of them seen only once. This clonotype was obtained from a male donor with ankylosing spondylitis. This chain uses TRBV11-2 with TRBJ1-2, with 11 bases lining up with TRBD1. Sequences were obtained from synovial fluid, either unsorted or a sorted T cell fraction (not recorded which). The CDR3 reads CASSLAPGQGGYGYTF. As DNA, the CDR3 is TGTGCCAGCAGCTTAGCCCCGGGACAGGGGGGTTATGGCTACACCTTC.